The 25 T cell receptor beta chains below were found in one sample sequenced in a study of CXCR3-negative and CXCR3-positive naive CD8 T cells. Antigens of these TCRs are unknown. Study-level findings and limits: Naive CXCR3-positive cells had TRB CDR3s more hydrophobic than those of CXCR3-negative naive cells.

The authors made the TRB cDNA libraries by 5' RACE using UMI labels. TCRdb re-called the 5' RACE reads, yielding one record per CDR3 amino acid sequence without DNA. The data include around 110,000 distinct CDR3 sequences; the top ten clones carry more than 0.35%. Sequenced: naive CXCR3+ CD8+ T cells from blood. Subset specified: CD45RO-CCR7+CD27+CD95- naive CD8+ T cells expressing CXCR3 (TNR3+). Receptors were obtained from a human donor in good health. Some clones in this sample may be carry-over from other donors' samples.

The rearrangement uses TRBV5-1 and TRBJ2-7; the D call of TRBD1 rests on TCRdb alone, since no DNA is present to check it. There are 15 residues in the CDR3. Germline V gene lookup returns CDR1 SGHRS and CDR2 YFSETQ. The chain's CDR3 is CASSLVSREVYEQYF.

The V and J genes are TRBV20-1 and TRBJ2-1; TCRdb reports TRBD2, a call that lacks DNA to check it against. Per the germline V gene, CDR1 is DFQATT and CDR2 is SNEGSKA (reference sequence). The CDR3 covers 15 residues. CDR3 region: CSARDLATTYNEQFF.

V usage is TRBV7-3 and J usage is TRBJ2-2; TCRdb lists TRBD1, though no DNA is available to test this call. The CDR3 contains 14 residues. The V gene's germline CDR1 is SGHTA and CDR2 FQGTGA. The CDR3 region is CASSLSGSTGELFF.

The V gene is TRBV5-1, the J gene TRBJ1-1; no DNA is available, so the TRBD1 call from TCRdb remains unchecked. The germline V gene has CDR1 SGHRS and CDR2 YFSETQ. The CDR3 covers 14 residues. CDR3 sequence reads: CASSSTGVGTEAFF.

The J gene is TRBJ2-7, the V gene TRBV20-1; TCRdb gives TRBD2 as the D gene, but with no DNA this cannot be confirmed. Germline lookup yields CDR1 DFQATT and CDR2 SNEGSKA (reference sequence). The CDR3 loop spans 14 amino acids. The CDR3 loop is CSARPGTSSYEQYF.

The V gene is TRBV6-2 or TRBV6-3, the J gene TRBJ2-5; TCRdb picks TRBD1, but there is no DNA to check that call. The CDR3 runs to 14 residues. Per the germline V gene, CDR1 is MNHEY and CDR2 is SVGEGT. CDR3 sequence: CASSYGRVEETQYF.

This chain uses TRBV7-6 with TRBJ2-5. The CDR3 has 14 amino acids. Germline V gives CDR1 SGHVS, CDR2 FNYEAQ. The CDR3 reads CASSLPGPQETQYF. Combining the CDR3 with reference TRBV7-6 and TRBJ2-5 gives the whole variable domain GAGVSQSPRYKVTKRGQDVALRCDPISGHVSLYWYRQALGQGPEFLTYFNYEAQQDKSGLPNDRFSAERPEGSISTLTIQRTEQRDSAMYRCASSLPGPQETQYFGPGTRLLVL.

The rearrangement joins TRBV29-1 to TRBJ1-2. The CDR3 has 13 amino acids. Germline CDR1 and CDR2: SQVTM and ANQGSEA. The CDR3 loop is CSVEDPRTPGNTF.

The gene calls are TRBV6-1 and TRBJ2-7; the TRBD1 assignment by TCRdb is unverifiable without DNA. The CDR3 length is 16 residues. In germline, CDR1 is MNHNS, CDR2 SASEGT. This CDR3 is CASSSLVGQGAYEQYF.

The CDR3 loop is CASSLVRSYPEQFF. The gene calls are TRBV11-2 and TRBJ2-1. The germline gives CDR1 SGHAT, CDR2 FQNNGV. This CDR3 comprises 14 residues.

The gene calls are TRBV5-1 and TRBJ1-4; TCRdb's D gene call, TRBD1, goes unchecked for lack of DNA. The germline V gene has CDR1 SGHRS and CDR2 YFSETQ. The CDR3 is made up of 14 amino acids. This CDR3 is CDSSSGLRDEKLFF.

The V and J genes are TRBV12-3 or TRBV12-4 and TRBJ1-1. The CDR3 loop spans 13 amino acids. CDR3 protein: CASSLDLGTEAFF.

The CDR3 reads CASSPSGVNTGELFF. The chain has TRBV7-2 and TRBJ2-2; TCRdb lists TRBD2, though no DNA is available to test this call. This CDR3 is 15 amino acids long. From germline, CDR1 is SGHTA and CDR2 FQGNSA.

The chain couples TRBV21-1 to TRBJ2-1; the D call from TCRdb, TRBD1, cannot be confirmed without DNA. TRBV21-1 corresponds to a pseudogene. The CDR3 loop spans 19 amino acids. CDR3 loop: CASSVIPGQGISSYNEQFF.

The chain combines TRBV4-3 with TRBJ2-7. The CDR3 runs to 14 residues. Germline values: CDR1 LGHNA, CDR2 YSLEER. The CDR3 loop reads CASSQDASSYEQYF.

The chain has TRBV29-1 and TRBJ2-7. This CDR3 contains 12 residues. Germline CDR1 reads SQVTM; CDR2 reads ANQGSEA. CDR3 loop: CSVVGDSYEQYF.

The chain has TRBV7-9 and TRBJ2-7; checking the TCRdb D call of TRBD1 is not possible without DNA. The germline V gene encodes CDR1 SEHNR and CDR2 FQNEAQ (reference sequence). There are 13 residues in the CDR3. The chain's CDR3 is CASSLAGAVEQYF.

The V gene is TRBV20-1, the J gene TRBJ2-1; the D gene TCRdb calls, TRBD2, cannot be checked with no DNA. This CDR3 contains 15 residues. CDR1 and CDR2 (germline): DFQATT, SNEGSKA (reference sequence). The CDR3 sequence: CSASPYSGSYNEQFF.

The chain joins TRBV27 to TRBJ2-7; TCRdb outputs TRBD1, but without DNA this stays unchecked. The length of the CDR3 is 13 residues. Germline assignment: CDR1 MNHEY and CDR2 SMNVEV (reference sequence). CDR3 protein: CASSLGQDYEQYF.

This chain joins TRBV28 and TRBJ1-1; TCRdb outputs TRBD1, but without DNA this stays unchecked. The CDR3 spans 15 residues. Germline V gene sequence: CDR1 MDHEN, CDR2 SYDVKM. The CDR3 sequence is CASSFIGTEGTEAFF.

The chain joins TRBV20-1 to TRBJ1-1; the TCRdb D gene call, TRBD1, has no DNA to confirm it. The V gene's germline CDR1 is DFQATT and CDR2 SNEGSKA (reference sequence). The CDR3 runs to 12 residues. CDR3 sequence: CSVQTGNTEAFF.

The V call is TRBV10-2, the J call TRBJ2-2. There are 13 residues in the CDR3. The germline gives CDR1 WSHSY, CDR2 SAAADI. This CDR3 is CATKELYVGELFF.

The chain recombines TRBV15 with TRBJ2-5; the D call of TRBD1 rests on TCRdb alone, since no DNA is present to check it. This CDR3 spans 14 amino acids. Germline-derived CDR1 and CDR2 are LNHNV and YYDKDF (reference sequence). The CDR3 region is CATSALGGQETQYF.

The CDR3 here is CASSQGPGRQDQPQHF. This sequence joins TRBV4-2 and TRBJ1-5; TCRdb's D gene call, TRBD1, goes unchecked for lack of DNA. Germline values: CDR1 LGHNA, CDR2 YNFKEQ. This CDR3 spans 16 amino acids.

The rearrangement links TRBV7-2 to TRBJ2-1. The CDR3 is 14 amino acids. Germline CDR1 reads SGHTA; CDR2 reads FQGNSA. The CDR3 protein is CASSLLSVYNEQFF.